Each of the 20 T cell receptor beta chains below was sequenced from the same sample in a study of control samples from healthy donors and cancer patients. The data were produced by immunoSEQ multiplex PCR, yet TCRdb's version contains in-frame clones alone and is incomplete. The sample consists of 90,000 to 100,000 clones, about four fifths of them appearing once. Source material: blood. All receptors derive from a woman under 40 in good health.

This clone came up once. The chain links TRBV14 to TRBJ1-1, with D tentatively TRBD1 (5 bases). This CDR3 spans 14 amino acids. CDR1 is SGHDN, CDR2 FVKESK, per germline. The V gene lost 7 bases and the J gene lost 2 bases, with 14 bases spanning the gap. CDR3 sequence: CASNTGTPNTEAFF. CDR3 nucleotides: TGTGCCAGCAACACCGGGACCCCAAACACTGAAGCTTTCTTT.

CDR3 protein: CASSLELHEQYF. The CDR3 coding sequence is TGTGCCAGCAGCTTGGAACTGCACGAGCAGTACTTC. J is TRBJ2-7 and V is TRBV5-5; D gene ambiguous. The CDR3 runs to 12 residues. CDR1 SGHKS and CDR2 YYEKEE come from the germline V gene (reference sequence). V lost 0 bases to trimming and J lost 5 bases, with 6 bases between them.

The chain carries TRBV5-4 and TRBJ2-1; 7 bases align to TRBD1. Germline trimming cut 1 base from V and 8 bases from J; bases unmatched to any gene: 9. The CDR3 has 15 amino acids. Germline V gene data show CDR1 as SGHNT and CDR2 as YYREEE (reference sequence). CDR3 sequence reads: CASSLSTGLSHEQFF. The CDR3, as DNA: TGTGCCAGCAGCTTGTCGACAGGGCTTTCGCATGAGCAGTTCTTC.

The chain has TRBV9 and TRBJ2-3; a possible D gene is TRBD1 (5 bases). CDR3 length equals 11 residues. V lost 7 bases, J lost 5 bases, and 8 bases lay in between. From germline, CDR1 is SGDLS and CDR2 YYNGEE. The DNA of the CDR3 is TGTGCCAGCGCCGACAGAGATACGCAGTATTTT. The encoded protein is CASADRDTQYF.

V gene TRBV2 combines with J gene TRBJ2-5; D gene uncertain. Trimming took 4 bases from V and 6 from J, leaving 15 bases between them. The CDR3 consists of 14 residues. Germline assignment: CDR1 SNHLY and CDR2 FYNNEI. The CDR3 DNA sequence: TGTGCCAGCAGTGTCGCGGTGGTTCCGAAGACCCAGTACTTC. It encodes CASSVAVVPKTQYF.

The chain has TRBV6-2 or TRBV6-3 and TRBJ2-1; a weak D match, TRBD1 (6 bases). The CDR3 consists of 14 residues. The V gene's germline CDR1 is MNHEY and CDR2 SVGEGT. V shed 3 bases and J shed 7 bases, with 13 bases lying between them. CDR3 nucleotide sequence: TGTGCCAGCAGTTATTTACAGGGATCTAATGAGCAGTTCTTC. Amino acid sequence: CASSYLQGSNEQFF.

This clone has only one observation. The V and J genes are TRBV27 and TRBJ2-1; weak D call: TRBD2 (5 bases). There are 15 residues in the CDR3. Trimming stripped 2 bases from V and 4 bases from J, with 12 bases between. Germline V gives CDR1 MNHEY, CDR2 SMNVEV (reference sequence). The CDR3 protein is CASSLGENPYNEQFF. CDR3 DNA sequence: TGTGCCAGCAGTTTAGGGGAGAATCCTTACAATGAGCAGTTCTTC.

The chain is built from TRBV19 and TRBJ2-1; 8 nucleotides line up with TRBD1. V dropped 3 bases and J dropped 6; count of bases not matched to a gene: 1. The germline V gene has CDR1 LNHDA and CDR2 SQIVND (reference sequence). The CDR3 spans 13 residues. In DNA, the CDR3 is TGTGCCAGTAGTATCGGACAGGGCAATGAGCAGTTCTTC. Its translation: CASSIGQGNEQFF. Complete variable domain (other parts from reference TRBV19 and TRBJ2-1): DGGITQSPKYLFRKEGQNVTLSCEQNLNHDAMYWYRQDPGQGLRLIYYSQIVNDFQKGDIAEGYSVSREKKESFPLTVTSAQKNPTAFYLCASSIGQGNEQFFGPGTRLTVL.

The J gene is TRBJ2-1, the V gene TRBV20-1, with 8 bases matching TRBD1. Trimming took 3 bases from V and 4 from J; bases not matched to a gene: 5. In germline, CDR1 is DFQATT, CDR2 SNEGSKA (reference sequence). This CDR3 has 14 amino acids. The CDR3, as DNA: TGCAGTGCTAGTTCAGGGGGCGGGTACAATGAGCAGTTCTTC. Protein product: CSASSGGGYNEQFF.

This clone was detected once. The chain carries TRBV19 and TRBJ1-5, with 7 bases that match TRBD1. V was pared by 6 bases and J by 6 bases, with 20 bases of the junction left unmatched. CDR1 and CDR2 (germline): LNHDA, SQIVND (reference sequence). The CDR3 covers 18 residues. The CDR3 loop is CASRRDKGAVSWPQPQHF. Written as DNA, the CDR3 is TGTGCCAGTAGGCGGGACAAGGGGGCGGTGTCATGGCCTCAGCCCCAGCATTTT. Full variable domain (outside the CDR3, taken from reference TRBV19 and TRBJ1-5): DGGITQSPKYLFRKEGQNVTLSCEQNLNHDAMYWYRQDPGQGLRLIYYSQIVNDFQKGDIAEGYSVSREKKESFPLTVTSAQKNPTAFYLCASRRDKGAVSWPQPQHFGDGTRLSIL.

The chain employs TRBV6-6 and TRBJ2-1; possibly TRBD2 for D (6 bases). The CDR3 contains 14 residues. Trimming removed 7 bases from V and 1 base from J, with 11 bases in between. The germline gives CDR1 MNHNY, CDR2 SVGAGI (reference sequence). CDR3 protein: CASTLGGSYNEQFF. The CDR3 bases are TGTGCCAGCACCTTGGGGGGTTCCTACAATGAGCAGTTCTTC.

The chain carries TRBV5-8 and TRBJ1-2; no clear D gene. The V end was cut by 2 bases, the J end by 8 bases, with 7 bases between. The CDR3 has 11 amino acids. CDR1 and CDR2 (germline): SGHTS, YDEGEE. CDR3 DNA: TGTGCCAGCAGCTTACTAAAAGGCTACACCTTC. This translates into CASSLLKGYTF.

This clone was counted only a few times. The chain uses TRBV2 and TRBJ1-2, with a weak D call TRBD1 (6 bases). The germline V and J ends were trimmed by 6 bases and 4 bases, with 18 bases remaining between them. The CDR3 length is 15 residues. Germline V lookup: CDR1 SNHLY, CDR2 FYNNEI. The CDR3 DNA reads as TGTGCCAGCAGCTCCACAGGGATGGCGTCCTATGGCTACACCTTC. Encoded protein: CASSSTGMASYGYTF.

Remarks on this clone: Within the sample, other DNA sequences also encode this same CDR3. The genes are TRBV18 and TRBJ1-2; tentatively, D is TRBD1 (5 bases). The CDR3 totals 15 residues. V dropped 6 bases and J dropped 1 base, with 15 bases sitting between them. Germline V lookup: CDR1 KGHSH, CDR2 LQKENI. For the CDR3, the DNA is TGTGCCAGCTCCCCCCCCGTGGGGGGTAACTATGGCTACACCTTC. Translation gives CASSPPVGGNYGYTF.

This clone came up many times. The J gene is TRBJ1-3, the V gene TRBV6-6; TRBD1 is a possible D gene (5 bases). Germline CDR1 and CDR2: MNHNY and SVGAGI (reference sequence). V was cut by 6 bases and J by 0 bases, with 15 bases left in between. The CDR3 sequence is 16 residues long. CDR3 in DNA: TGTGCCAGCAGCTCAGGAGGGGCCAACTCTGGAAACACCATATATTTT. This codes for CASSSGGANSGNTIYF.

This sequence joins TRBV7-2 and TRBJ1-2; 7 bases fit TRBD1. Unmatched junction bases numbered 3, after V lost 4 bases and J lost 7 bases. CDR1 is SGHTA and CDR2 is FQGNSA in the germline V gene. The CDR3 is 12 amino acids. The CDR3 sequence is CASSSQGPGYTF. The CDR3 coding sequence is TGTGCCAGCAGCTCACAGGGGCCTGGCTACACCTTC.

The rearrangement links TRBV4-3 to TRBJ1-2, with unresolved D. The CDR3 extends over 17 amino acids. The germline CDR1 and CDR2 sequences are LGHNA and YSLEER. Trimming left V 0 bases short and J 1 base short, with 15 bases between. The DNA for the CDR3 is TGCGCCAGCAGCCAAGATTTGGGGATCTTATATAACTATGGCTACACCTTC. This sequence encodes CASSQDLGILYNYGYTF.

The V call is TRBV2, the J call TRBJ2-3, with 13 nucleotides matching TRBD2. The CDR3 runs to 16 residues. J lost 7 bases, V lost 6 bases, and 10 bases had no gene match. CDR1 and CDR2 (germline): SNHLY, FYNNEI. The CDR3 DNA reads TGTGCCAGCAGACGAGGACTAGCGGGGGCCTCTTATACGCAGTATTTT. It translates to CASRRGLAGASYTQYF. The full variable domain, with the rest looked up from reference TRBV2 and TRBJ2-3, is EPEVTQTPSHQVTQMGQEVILRCVPISNHLYFYWYRQILGQKVEFLVSFYNNEISEKSEIFDDQFSVERPDGSNFTLKIRSTKLEDSAMYFCASRRGLAGASYTQYFGPGTRLTVL.

The rearrangement links TRBV10-3 to TRBJ2-3; tentative D call: TRBD1 (5 bases). The V gene lost 4 bases and the J gene lost 5 bases, with 13 bases spanning the gap. Germline CDR1 ENHRY, CDR2 SYGVKD. CDR3 length: 14 residues. CDR3 DNA: TGTGCCATCAGTGCAGGGCAGGGTGGAGATACGCAGTATTTT. It codes for CAISAGQGGDTQYF.

The chain couples TRBV5-6 to TRBJ1-2; TRBD1 is a possible D gene (5 bases). Trimming pared 4 bases from V and 7 bases from J, leaving 8 bases between. The CDR3 has 11 amino acids. CDR1 and CDR2 from the germline V gene are SGHDT and YYEEEE. As DNA, the CDR3 is TGTGCCAGCAGCCCTGGGGGTGGCTACACCTTC. Protein: CASSPGGGYTF.